A selection of T cell receptor beta chains follows, all from one sample in a study of OX40 agonist ivuxolimab in advanced cancers. This table comes from immunoSEQ multiplex PCR, and its TCRdb copy is limited to in-frame clones, with some not included. The sample includes roughly 53,000 clones, 84% of them seen just once. The material sequenced was CD4+ or CD8+ T cells sorted from blood, taken in a trial of the OX40 agonist ivuxolimab. The receptor source for this set is an adult with an advanced solid tumor such as melanoma, head and neck, liver or kidney cancer. CDR3s include the opening cysteine and the closing phenylalanine or tryptophan. Each record gives: D gene, V gene, J gene, clone size, CDR3 protein, CDR3 DNA. The D gene is left open where the match is weak. The size field is filled for only some rows; it gives once, few, many or a size class.

>TRBD2|TRBV10-3|TRBJ2-1|-
CAISDLAASYNEQFF
TGTGCCATCAGTGATCTAGCGGCTTCCTACAATGAGCAGTTCTTC
>TRBD1|TRBV27|TRBJ1-2|-
CASSLFSLGGQGYGYTF
TGTGCCAGCAGTTTATTCAGCCTTGGGGGACAGGGGTATGGCTACACCTTC
>TRBD1|TRBV29-1|TRBJ2-3|-
CSAIQGALWTDTQYF
TGCAGCGCAATACAGGGGGCCCTCTGGACAGATACGCAGTATTTT
>-|TRBV7-8|TRBJ2-2|few
CASSLGSDHTGELFF
TGTGCCAGCAGCTTAGGGTCAGATCACACCGGGGAGCTGTTTTTT
>-|TRBV9|TRBJ1-2|medium-sized
CASSTPPWVGYTF
TGTGCCAGCAGCACACCCCCGTGGGTTGGCTACACCTTC
>TRBD2|TRBV2|TRBJ2-3|-
CASTGTSGRPDTQYF
TGTGCCAGCACCGGGACTAGCGGGAGACCGGATACGCAGTATTTT
>-|TRBV10-3|TRBJ2-1|-
CAISSGSEDEQFF
TGTGCCATCAGTAGTGGGTCTGAAGATGAGCAGTTCTTC
>-|TRBV28|TRBJ1-2|-
CASSLQGVDYGYTF
TGTGCCAGCAGTTTACAGGGAGTTGACTATGGCTACACCTTC
>-|TRBV30|TRBJ1-1|few
CAWRKTALNTEAFF
TGTGCCTGGAGAAAAACAGCATTGAACACTGAAGCTTTCTTT
>-|TRBV27|TRBJ2-7|-
CASSLSPRGYEQYF
TGTGCCAGCAGTTTATCACCACGGGGCTACGAGCAGTACTTC
>-|TRBV6-5|TRBJ1-2|-
CASSYSANYGYTF
TGTGCCAGCAGTTACTCCGCTAACTATGGCTACACCTTC
>TRBD1|TRBV20-1|TRBJ1-1|-
CSASQGARPFF
TGCAGTGCTAGTCAGGGGGCTAGGCCTTTCTTT
>-|TRBV20-1|TRBJ1-2|-
CSASRYYGYTF
TGCAGTGCTAGCCGGTACTATGGCTACACCTTC
>TRBD1|TRBV6-6|TRBJ1-2|-
CASSYSDRVNYGYTF
TGTGCCAGCAGTTACTCCGACAGGGTGAACTATGGCTACACCTTC
>-|TRBV28|TRBJ2-3|-
CASMSPYTDTQYF
TGTGCCAGCATGAGCCCCTACACAGATACGCAGTATTTT
>-|TRBV28|TRBJ1-5|-
CASTPGSGRWPQHF
TGTGCCAGCACCCCCGGCAGCGGACGGTGGCCCCAGCATTTT
>-|TRBV7-2|TRBJ2-1|-
CASSLTSYGEQFF
TGTGCCAGCAGCTTAACTAGCTACGGTGAGCAGTTCTTC
>-|TRBV6-1|TRBJ2-1|-
CASWGLYNEQFF
TGTGCCAGCTGGGGCCTCTACAATGAGCAGTTCTTC
>-|TRBV7-8|TRBJ1-1|-
CASSPGRITEAFF
TGTGCCAGCAGCCCTGGTCGGATCACTGAAGCTTTCTTT
>TRBD2|TRBV14|TRBJ2-2|-
CASSQGGLVNTGELFF
TGTGCCAGCAGCCAAGGGGGACTAGTTAACACCGGGGAGCTGTTTTTT
>-|TRBV10-3|TRBJ1-1|few
CAIMREGNTEAFF
TGTGCCATCATGCGGGAGGGAAACACTGAAGCTTTCTTT
>-|TRBV30|TRBJ2-7|-
CAWEESWGPSYEQYF
TGTGCCTGGGAAGAGTCGTGGGGCCCGTCCTACGAGCAGTACTTC
>-|TRBV7-6|TRBJ2-7|few
CASSLAPAYEQYF
TGTGCCAGCAGCTTAGCGCCCGCCTACGAGCAGTACTTC
>-|TRBV10-1|TRBJ1-5|-
CASSEGDRFSNQPQHF
TGCGCCAGCAGTGAGGGCGACAGGTTTAGCAATCAGCCCCAGCATTTT
>-|TRBV19|TRBJ2-3|-
CATGTLTSSTDTQYF
TGTGCCACCGGGACCTTAACCTCTAGCACAGATACGCAGTATTTT
>-|TRBV29-1|TRBJ2-5|-
CSVGGLVAFQETQYF
TGCAGCGTTGGTGGGTTGGTCGCTTTCCAAGAGACCCAGTACTTC
>-|TRBV2|TRBJ2-2|-
CASTSVRVNTGELFF
TGTGCCAGCACGAGTGTACGGGTGAACACCGGGGAGCTGTTTTTT
>-|TRBV7-2|TRBJ2-5|few
CASRFGPQVQETQYF
TGTGCCAGCAGGTTCGGGCCCCAGGTCCAAGAGACCCAGTACTTC
>TRBD2|TRBV29-1|TRBJ2-5|once
CSVFSGGGRETQYF
TGCAGCGTTTTTAGCGGGGGGGGTCGAGAGACCCAGTACTTC
>TRBD1|TRBV11-2|TRBJ2-1|-
CASSLDRDSYYNEQFF
TGTGCCAGCAGCCTGGACCGGGACAGTTACTACAATGAGCAGTTCTTC
>-|TRBV6-5|TRBJ1-1|few
CASSYSTEGTEAFF
TGTGCCAGCAGTTACTCGACGGAGGGCACTGAAGCTTTCTTT
>TRBD1|TRBV27|TRBJ2-3|-
CASSSGTGVLADTQYF
TGTGCCAGCAGCTCCGGCACAGGGGTTCTTGCAGATACGCAGTATTTT
>-|TRBV6-1|TRBJ1-1|-
CASSEARRAEAFF
TGTGCCAGCAGTGAAGCTAGACGAGCTGAAGCTTTCTTT
>TRBD2|TRBV2|TRBJ2-1|-
CASRDGGGINEQFF
TGTGCCAGCAGGGACGGCGGGGGTATCAATGAGCAGTTCTTC
>-|TRBV5-1|TRBJ2-1|-
CASSLNVDRSGNEQFF
TGCGCCAGCAGCTTGAATGTAGACAGGTCAGGCAATGAGCAGTTCTTC
>-|TRBV28|TRBJ2-1|-
CASSPSGAGHNEQFF
TGTGCCAGCAGTCCCAGCGGTGCGGGACACAATGAGCAGTTCTTC
>TRBD1|TRBV18|TRBJ1-5|-
CASSATGGNQPQHF
TGTGCCAGCTCAGCGACAGGGGGAAATCAGCCCCAGCATTTT
>-|TRBV6-1|TRBJ2-1|-
CASSATRGNEQFF
TGTGCCAGCAGTGCCACCCGAGGGAATGAGCAGTTCTTC
>-|TRBV7-2|TRBJ2-3|-
CASSPTTDTQYF
TGTGCCAGCAGCCCGACAACAGATACGCAGTATTTT
>TRBD2|TRBV5-4|TRBJ2-1|-
CASSTGLAGSYNEQFF
TGTGCCAGCAGCACGGGACTAGCGGGGTCCTACAATGAGCAGTTCTTC
>-|TRBV18|TRBJ1-2|-
CASSPGGQVSYGYTF
TGTGCCAGCTCACCTGGGGGGCAGGTGAGCTATGGCTACACCTTC
>-|TRBV19|TRBJ1-5|few
CASRGGLNQPQHF
TGTGCCAGTAGAGGGGGGCTCAATCAGCCCCAGCATTTT
>TRBD1|TRBV9|TRBJ1-2|-
CASLGDREGYGYTF
TGTGCCAGCCTTGGGGACAGGGAGGGCTATGGCTACACCTTC
>-|TRBV18|TRBJ2-7|-
CASSPTGSIYEQYF
TGTGCCAGCTCACCGACCGGATCCATCTACGAGCAGTACTTC
>-|TRBV6-5|TRBJ1-2|-
CASSYSVNGNYGYTF
TGTGCCAGCAGTTACTCGGTCAACGGAAACTATGGCTACACCTTC
>-|TRBV5-4|TRBJ1-2|-
CASSTQLGGGYTF
TGTGCCAGCAGCACCCAGCTGGGCGGTGGCTACACCTTC
>-|TRBV7-2|TRBJ1-3|-
CASSSDRPHSGNTIYF
TGTGCCAGCAGCTCAGACAGGCCCCACTCTGGAAACACCATATATTTT
>-|TRBV6-5|TRBJ1-5|-
CASMGNSNQPQHF
TGTGCCAGCATGGGGAACTCCAATCAGCCCCAGCATTTT
>TRBD2|TRBV9|TRBJ2-3|-
CASSTSSPGLAGASTDTQYF
TGTGCCAGCAGCACCTCCTCACCGGGACTAGCGGGGGCAAGCACAGATACGCAGTATTTT
>-|TRBV30|TRBJ2-5|once
CAWSGWGRETQYF
TGTGCCTGGAGTGGTTGGGGTCGAGAGACCCAGTACTTC
>TRBD2|TRBV25-1|TRBJ2-3|-
CASSDPGLAGTDTQYF
TGTGCCAGCAGTGATCCGGGACTAGCGGGCACAGATACGCAGTATTTT
>-|TRBV11-1|TRBJ1-2|-
CASSLGADYGYTF
TGTGCCAGCAGCTTAGGGGCAGACTATGGCTACACCTTC
>-|TRBV5-1|TRBJ2-1|-
CASSLALGGPYTEQFF
TGCGCCAGCAGCTTGGCCTTGGGGGGGCCTTATACTGAGCAGTTCTTC
>-|TRBV5-1|TRBJ2-1|-
CASSFPTPYNEQFF
TGCGCCAGCAGCTTCCCGACCCCCTACAATGAGCAGTTCTTC
>TRBD2|TRBV19|TRBJ2-7|-
CASSLASGSLYEQYF
TGTGCCAGTAGTCTGGCTAGCGGGAGTCTTTACGAGCAGTACTTC
>-|TRBV19|TRBJ2-5|-
CASSIGPGKTQYF
TGTGCCAGCTCGATAGGGCCGGGGAAGACCCAGTACTTC
>-|TRBV11-3|TRBJ1-2|once
CASSLDGGGYGYTF
TGTGCCAGCAGCTTAGATGGCGGCGGCTATGGCTACACCTTC
>-|TRBV5-1|TRBJ1-1|-
CASSPGLGGGVNTEAFF
TGCGCCAGCAGCCCTGGGTTGGGAGGTGGTGTGAACACTGAAGCTTTCTTT